This entry features one TCR beta chain sequence. This sample was taken from a study of T cell changes during pregnancy in multiple sclerosis. The CDR3 runs to 16 residues. The V gene's germline CDR1 is SNHLY and CDR2 FYNNEI. Trimming cost V 9 bases and J 0 bases; bases outside gene matches: 9. Generated by immunoSEQ multiplex PCR, the TCRdb table keeps only in-frame clones and is missing some. The repertoire holds 45,000 to 50,000 clones, with about 90% as singletons. This TCR was sampled from a female donor in good health, enrolled as a control in a pregnancy study. Sequenced here: CD4+ T cells from peripheral blood mononuclear cells, sampled in the second trimester of pregnancy. The chain employs TRBV2 and TRBJ1-5, with TRBD1 matching 9 bases. CDR3 nucleotides: TGTGCCAGTACGTCGACAGGGGGATATAGCAATCAGCCCCAGCATTTT. This sequence encodes CASTSTGGYSNQPQHF. The variable domain in full, completed from reference TRBV2 and TRBJ1-5, reads EPEVTQTPSHQVTQMGQEVILRCVPISNHLYFYWYRQILGQKVEFLVSFYNNEISEKSEIFDDQFSVERPDGSNFTLKIRSTKLEDSAMYFCASTSTGGYSNQPQHFGDGTRLSIL.